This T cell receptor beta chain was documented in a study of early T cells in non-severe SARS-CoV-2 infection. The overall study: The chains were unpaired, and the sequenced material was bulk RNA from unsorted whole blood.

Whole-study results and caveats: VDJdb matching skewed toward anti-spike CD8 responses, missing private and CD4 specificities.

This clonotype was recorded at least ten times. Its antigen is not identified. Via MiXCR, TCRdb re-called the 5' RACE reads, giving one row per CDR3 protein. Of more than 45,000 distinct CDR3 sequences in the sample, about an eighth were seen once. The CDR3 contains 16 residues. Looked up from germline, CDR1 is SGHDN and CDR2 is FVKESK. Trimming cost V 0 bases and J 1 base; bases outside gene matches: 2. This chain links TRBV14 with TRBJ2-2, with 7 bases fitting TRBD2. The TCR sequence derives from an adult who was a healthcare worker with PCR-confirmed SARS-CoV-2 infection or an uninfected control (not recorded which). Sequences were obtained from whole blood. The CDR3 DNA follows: TGTGCCAGCAGCCAAGATGCGGGAGTGAACACCGGGGAGCTGTTTTTT. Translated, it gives CASSQDAGVNTGELFF.